One TCR beta chain is described in this entry. The data were produced by immunoSEQ multiplex PCR, yet TCRdb's version contains in-frame clones alone and is incomplete. The data hold about 150,000 clones, with approximately 94% observed a single time. The data were taken from a study of OX40 agonist ivuxolimab in advanced cancers. Overall study context: Melanoma, hepatocellular carcinoma, head and neck or renal cell cancer occurred in dose-escalation patients.

Germline CDR1 and CDR2: SGHTA and FQGNSA. The CDR3 sequence is 12 residues long. V was trimmed by 0 bases and J by 6 bases, leaving 6 bases between them. The sequence derives from an adult with an advanced solid tumor such as melanoma, head and neck, liver or kidney cancer. The chain employs TRBV7-2 and TRBJ2-7; D is uncertain. Sequences were derived from CD4+ or CD8+ T cells sorted from blood, sampled in a trial of the OX40 agonist ivuxolimab. CDR3 sequence reads: CASSLAVGEQYF. In DNA, the CDR3 is TGTGCCAGCAGCTTAGCGGTGGGCGAGCAGTACTTC.